This T cell receptor (beta chain) was sequenced in a study of identical twins. Findings and caveats of the study: Invariant MAIT and iNKT cells could partly confound zero-insertion analyses.

This clonotype was seen a handful of times. The antigen is undetermined. TCRdb reprocessed the 5' RACE reads with MiXCR, giving one entry per CDR3 protein. The profile covers a few hundred thousand distinct CDR3 sequences, with approximately 8.8% appearing a single time and approximately 8.9% taken by the ten largest. The CDR3 runs to 16 residues. The V end lost 3 bases, the J end lost 0 bases, and 11 bases lay between the germline ends. Germline CDR1 and CDR2: MGHRA and YSYEKL. The chain couples TRBV4-1 to TRBJ1-4; D is unresolved. The sequenced sample consisted of naive T cells sorted from blood. The source of this sequence is a woman between 45 and 60 years old in good health. CDR3 region: CASSHPPATTNEKLFF. The CDR3, as DNA: TGCGCCAGCAGCCATCCTCCGGCTACAACTAATGAAAAACTGTTTTTT.